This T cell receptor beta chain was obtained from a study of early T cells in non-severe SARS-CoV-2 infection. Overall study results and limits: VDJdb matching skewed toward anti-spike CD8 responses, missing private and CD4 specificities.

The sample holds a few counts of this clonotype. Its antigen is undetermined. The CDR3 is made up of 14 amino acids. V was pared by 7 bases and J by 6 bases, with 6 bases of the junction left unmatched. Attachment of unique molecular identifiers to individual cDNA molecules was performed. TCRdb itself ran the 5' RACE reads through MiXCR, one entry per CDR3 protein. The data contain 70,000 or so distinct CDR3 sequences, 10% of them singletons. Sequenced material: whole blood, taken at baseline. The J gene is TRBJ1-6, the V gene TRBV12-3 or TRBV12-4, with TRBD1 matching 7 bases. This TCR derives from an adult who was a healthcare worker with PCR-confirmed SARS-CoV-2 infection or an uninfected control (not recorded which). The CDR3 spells CASTGQGGNSPLHF. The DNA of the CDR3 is TGTGCCAGCACCGGGCAGGGGGGTAATTCACCCCTCCACTTT.